This T cell receptor (beta chain) originates from a study of shared clonotypes between healthy human individuals. Assay: immunoSEQ multiplex PCR; the TCRdb copy retains only in-frame clones and omits some. The sample contains more than 2 million clones, 90% to 97% of which appear only once. The ends lost 2 bases at V and 3 bases at J; junction bases unmatched: 2. The CDR3 loop spans 14 amino acids. Germline assignment: CDR1 SGHRS and CDR2 YFSETQ. Sequencing input: naive CD4+ T cells sorted from blood. Specified subset: CD45RA+ positively selected. The chain carries TRBV5-1 and TRBJ2-7; TRBD2 matches at 10 bases. The receptor was derived from a man aged 18 to 35 in good health. This CDR3 is CASSFSSGSYEQYF. In nucleotides, the CDR3 is TGCGCCAGCAGCTTCTCTAGCGGGAGCTACGAGCAGTACTTC.